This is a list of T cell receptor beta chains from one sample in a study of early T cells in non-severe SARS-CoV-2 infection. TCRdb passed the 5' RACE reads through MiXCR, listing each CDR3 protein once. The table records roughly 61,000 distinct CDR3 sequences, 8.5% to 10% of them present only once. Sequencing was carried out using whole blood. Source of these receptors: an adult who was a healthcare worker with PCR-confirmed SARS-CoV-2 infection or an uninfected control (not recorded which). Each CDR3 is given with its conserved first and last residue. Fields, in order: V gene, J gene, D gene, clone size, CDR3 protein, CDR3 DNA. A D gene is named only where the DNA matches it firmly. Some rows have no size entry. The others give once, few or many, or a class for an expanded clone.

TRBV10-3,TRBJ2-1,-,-,CAIYGGPSSYNEQFF,TGTGCCATCTATGGCGGTCCAAGCTCCTACAATGAGCAGTTCTTC
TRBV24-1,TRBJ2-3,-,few,CATSDPSGANGTDTQYF,TGTGCCACCAGTGACCCTTCAGGGGCGAATGGCACAGATACGCAGTATTTT
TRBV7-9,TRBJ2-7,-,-,CASSSRDGSSYEQYF,TGTGCCAGCAGCTCCCGAGACGGCAGCTCCTACGAGCAGTACTTC
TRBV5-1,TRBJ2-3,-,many,CASSLLAGTDTQYF,TGCGCCAGCAGCTTACTAGCAGGCACAGATACGCAGTATTTT
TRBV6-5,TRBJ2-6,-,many,CASSPRYEGRSGANVLTF,TGTGCCAGCAGCCCCCGGTACGAGGGGCGCTCTGGGGCCAACGTCCTGACTTTC
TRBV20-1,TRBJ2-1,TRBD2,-,CSARAGTSGRNEQFF,TGCAGTGCTAGAGCCGGGACTAGCGGGAGAAATGAGCAGTTCTTC
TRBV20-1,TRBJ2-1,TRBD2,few,CSALPSGSYNEQFF,TGCAGTGCCCTTCCTAGCGGGAGCTACAATGAGCAGTTCTTC
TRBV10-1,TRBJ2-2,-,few,CASSVAANTGELFF,TGCGCCAGCAGTGTGGCGGCGAACACCGGGGAGCTGTTTTTT
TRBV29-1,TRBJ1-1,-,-,CSVGANTEAFF,TGCAGCGTTGGCGCGAACACTGAAGCTTTCTTT
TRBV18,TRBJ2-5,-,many,CASSPPADQETQYF,TGTGCCAGCTCACCACCGGCGGACCAAGAGACCCAGTACTTC
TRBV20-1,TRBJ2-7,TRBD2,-,CSARVGLAGLSSYEQYF,TGCAGTGCTAGGGTGGGACTAGCGGGATTAAGCTCCTACGAGCAGTACTTC
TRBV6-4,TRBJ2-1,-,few,CASSDSASNHEQFF,TGTGCCTCGTCGGACAGCGCGTCAAACCATGAGCAGTTCTTC
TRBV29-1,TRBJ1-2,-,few,CSGRYYGYTF,TGCAGCGGACGATACTATGGCTACACCTTC
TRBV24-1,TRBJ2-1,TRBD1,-,CATSVSRTGGVNEQFF,TGTGCCACCAGTGTTTCACGGACAGGTGGGGTCAATGAGCAGTTCTTC
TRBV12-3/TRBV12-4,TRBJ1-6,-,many,CASSSPNSPLHF,TGTGCCAGCAGCTCCCCCAATTCACCCCTCCACTTT
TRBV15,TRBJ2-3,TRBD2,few,CATSRDGDWAGDGTDTQYF,TGTGCCACCAGCAGAGATGGGGACTGGGCGGGAGACGGCACAGATACGCAGTATTTT
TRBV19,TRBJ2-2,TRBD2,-,CASSIRTSGTGELFF,TGTGCCAGTAGTATAAGGACTAGCGGAACCGGGGAGCTGTTTTTT
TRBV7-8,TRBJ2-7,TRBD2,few,CASSFNLAGGTREQYF,TGTGCCAGCAGCTTCAACCTAGCGGGAGGAACACGGGAGCAGTACTTC
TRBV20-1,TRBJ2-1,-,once,CSAWQVGQFF,TGCAGTGCGTGGCAAGTAGGGCAGTTCTTC
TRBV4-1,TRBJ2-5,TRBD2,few,CASSQGDLAGWTQYF,TGCGCCAGCAGCCAAGGAGATCTAGCGGGATGGACCCAGTACTTC
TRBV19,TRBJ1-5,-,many,CASRGGQVRSQPQHF,TGTGCCAGTAGGGGCGGTCAAGTTAGGAGTCAGCCCCAGCATTTT
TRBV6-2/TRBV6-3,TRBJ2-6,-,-,CASSYGARGISGANVLTF,TGTGCCAGCAGTTATGGTGCCAGGGGAATATCTGGGGCCAACGTCCTGACTTTC
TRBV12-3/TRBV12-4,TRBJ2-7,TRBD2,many,CASSGIAGGPYEQYF,TGTGCCAGCAGTGGGATAGCGGGAGGTCCCTACGAGCAGTACTTC
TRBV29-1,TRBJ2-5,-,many,CSGGEETQYF,TGCAGCGGTGGAGAAGAGACCCAGTACTTC
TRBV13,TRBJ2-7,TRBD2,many,CASRGRGDATHYEQYF,TGTGCCAGCCGGGGACGGGGGGATGCAACCCACTACGAGCAGTACTTC
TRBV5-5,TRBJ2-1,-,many,CASSQGLTAYNEQFF,TGTGCCAGCAGCCAGGGACTCACGGCCTACAATGAGCAGTTCTTC
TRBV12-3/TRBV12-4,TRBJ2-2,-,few,CASSLPRTVGSGELFF,TGTGCCAGCAGTCTCCCCAGGACAGTGGGGTCCGGGGAGCTGTTTTTT
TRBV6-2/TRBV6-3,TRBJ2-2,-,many,CASSGTFNTGELFF,TGTGCCAGCAGCGGGACTTTTAACACCGGGGAGCTGTTTTTT
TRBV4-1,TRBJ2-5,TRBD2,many,CASSLAGVGGTQYF,TGCGCCAGCAGTCTAGCGGGAGTCGGAGGGACCCAGTACTTC
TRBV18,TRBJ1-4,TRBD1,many,CASSPQNRGSEKLFF,TGTGCCAGCTCACCACAAAACAGGGGGAGTGAAAAACTGTTTTTT
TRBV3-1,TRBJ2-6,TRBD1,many,CASSYRGTGANVLTF,TGTGCCAGCAGCTACAGGGGAACTGGGGCCAACGTCCTGACTTTC
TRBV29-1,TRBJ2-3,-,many,CSVDGAGTDTQYF,TGCAGCGTTGACGGGGCTGGTACAGATACGCAGTATTTT
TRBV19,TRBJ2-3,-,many,CASMVLGTDTQYF,TGTGCCAGTATGGTTCTCGGCACAGATACGCAGTATTTT
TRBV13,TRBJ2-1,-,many,CASTSSANEQFF,TGTGCCAGCACTTCATCGGCCAATGAGCAGTTCTTC
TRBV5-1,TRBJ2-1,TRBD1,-,CASSLTGEGEQFF,TGCGCCAGCAGCTTGACAGGGGAAGGAGAGCAGTTCTTC
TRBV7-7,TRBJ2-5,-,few,CASSSQGRRETQYF,TGTGCTAGCAGCTCCCAGGGGAGACGAGAGACCCAGTACTTC
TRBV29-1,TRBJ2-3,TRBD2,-,CSVGGLAGISTDTQYF,TGCAGCGTTGGGGGACTAGCGGGAATAAGCACAGATACGCAGTATTTT
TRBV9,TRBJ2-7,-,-,CASSVGPQTEQYF,TGTGCCAGCAGCGTAGGCCCACAGACCGAGCAGTACTTC
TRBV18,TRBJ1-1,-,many,CASSPEAGYTEAFF,TGTGCCAGCTCACCAGAGGCAGGGTACACTGAAGCTTTCTTT
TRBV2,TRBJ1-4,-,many,CASRSDNEKLFF,TGTGCCAGCAGGTCCGATAATGAAAAACTGTTTTTT
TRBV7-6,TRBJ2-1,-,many,CASSRTGNEQFF,TGTGCCAGCAGCCGGACGGGCAATGAGCAGTTCTTC
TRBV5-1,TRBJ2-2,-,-,CASSLLPGAGELFF,TGCGCCAGCAGCCTGCTTCCGGGGGCAGGGGAGCTGTTTTTT
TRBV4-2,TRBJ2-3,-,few,CASSQAGTSTDTQYF,TGTGCCAGCAGCCAAGCGGGAACTAGCACAGATACGCAGTATTTT
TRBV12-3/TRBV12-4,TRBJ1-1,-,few,CASSLQGMHTEAFF,TGTGCCAGCAGCTTACAGGGTATGCACACTGAAGCTTTCTTT
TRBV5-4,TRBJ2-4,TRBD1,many,CASSQRQGGITKNIQYF,TGTGCCAGCAGCCAGAGACAGGGGGGGATAACCAAAAACATTCAGTACTTC
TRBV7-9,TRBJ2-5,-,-,CASSLEVGTQYF,TGTGCCAGCAGCTTAGAGGTGGGGACCCAGTACTTC
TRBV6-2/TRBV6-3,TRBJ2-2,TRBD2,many,CASRGLLNTGELFF,TGTGCCAGCAGGGGACTATTGAACACCGGGGAGCTGTTTTTT
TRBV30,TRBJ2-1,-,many,CAWSVGPGVMFF,TGTGCCTGGAGTGTAGGCCCAGGGGTTATGTTCTTC
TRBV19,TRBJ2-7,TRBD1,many,CASSIRTGWQYEQYF,TGTGCCAGTAGTATACGGACAGGGTGGCAGTACGAGCAGTACTTC
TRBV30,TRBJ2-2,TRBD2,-,CAWTAGASNTGELFF,TGTGCCTGGACGGCGGGAGCGTCGAACACCGGGGAGCTGTTTTTT
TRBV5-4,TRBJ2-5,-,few,CASSLRLVRQETQYF,TGTGCCAGCAGCCTCCGGCTCGTGCGGCAAGAGACCCAGTACTTC
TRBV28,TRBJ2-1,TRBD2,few,CASSSSGTSLNEQFF,TGTGCCAGCAGTTCTTCCGGGACTAGCTTAAATGAGCAGTTCTTC
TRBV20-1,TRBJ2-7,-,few,CSAYPRGVGYEQYF,TGCAGTGCTTACCCCCGAGGGGTAGGGTACGAGCAGTACTTC